Below, one TCR beta chain is given with its context. As yet, its antigen is unknown. The source of the sample is a study of shared clonotypes between healthy human individuals. Study-wide results and caveats: It was observed that 5% to 6% of naive CD4 clonotypes were shared across several donors.

Assay execution proceeded at the deep level. Some clones are missing from TCRdb's copy, which holds only in-frame ones; the method was immunoSEQ multiplex PCR. The profile shows some 790,000 clones, around 77% of them singletons. V lost 4 bases to trimming and J lost 5 bases; unmatched junction nucleotides: 10. In germline, CDR1 is LGHNA, CDR2 YNFKEQ. The CDR3 sequence is 16 residues long. Donors, healthy HIV-negative adults, lacked recent acute infections or vaccinations. This sequence originates from a woman aged 25 to 39 in good health. This chain uses TRBV4-2 with TRBJ2-1; 8 nucleotides agree with TRBD2. The specimen was memory CD4+ T cells sorted from blood. Subset in this sample: CD45RA-negative fraction. As DNA, the CDR3 is TGTGCCAGCAGCCCCTCCGGGGTAGCGGGAAACAATGAGCAGTTCTTC. It encodes CASSPSGVAGNNEQFF.